This record concerns one TCR beta chain sequence. Its specificity is unknown. Germline CDR1 and CDR2: MNHEY and SVGAGI. The CDR3 contains 14 residues. Between the trimmed V and J ends, which lost 4 bases and 4 bases, there was a span of 11 bases. This specimen comes from a study of OX40 agonist ivuxolimab in advanced cancers. Regarding the study as a whole: Normalized T-cell clonal expansion was also low in a subset of nonresponders. Clonal expansion from baseline to week 6 occurred in both CD4+ and CD8+ T cells.

Clones were sequenced by immunoSEQ multiplex PCR, and TCRdb holds only the in-frame ones, with some missing. The table records about 70,000 clones, about 84% of them present only once. The sample in question was CD4+ or CD8+ T cells sorted from blood, obtained in a trial of the OX40 agonist ivuxolimab. This chain uses TRBV6-5 with TRBJ2-1; possible D gene TRBD2, 6 bases. The TCR was taken from an adult with an advanced solid tumor such as melanoma, head and neck, liver or kidney cancer. The CDR3 region has the DNA TGTGCCAGCAGTTTGCGGGACTTTTACAATGAGCAGTTCTTC. Its protein is CASSLRDFYNEQFF.